What follows is one T cell receptor beta chain and its context. Its matching antigen is unknown. Profiled with immunoSEQ multiplex PCR; TCRdb holds only in-frame clones, not every one. The data contain some 96,000 clones, 85% to 95% of them singletons. The data stem from a study of OX40 agonist ivuxolimab in advanced cancers. V lost 2 bases, J lost 7 bases, and 8 bases lay in between. Germline V CDR1 and CDR2: MNHNS, SASEGT. The CDR3 covers 13 residues. The study, taken as a whole, reports: Clonal expansion was seen in CD4+ and CD8+ blood T cells by week 6 at 0.1 to 3.0 mg/kg.

The TCR comes from an adult with an advanced solid tumor such as melanoma, head and neck, liver or kidney cancer. The starting material was CD4+ or CD8+ T cells sorted from blood, obtained in a trial of the OX40 agonist ivuxolimab. The chain has TRBV6-1 and TRBJ1-4, with unresolved D. In nucleotides, the CDR3 is TGTGCCAGCAGTGAAATATGGGGTGAAAAACTGTTTTTT. Protein sequence: CASSEIWGEKLFF.